This T cell receptor beta chain was captured by sequencing in a study of blood T cell repertoires in COVID-19. Across the study: Acute-phase and convalescent COVID-19 samples originated in the United States, Italy and Spain. In each case, the material was cDNA or gDNA derived from T cells, B-cell-depleted T cells, or PBMCs.

This CDR3 comprises 14 residues. Germline lookup yields CDR1 SGHNT and CDR2 YYREEE (reference sequence). V lost 2 bases and J 1 base, leaving 10 bases between the germline ends. As handled by the study authors: Quantification of nucleated cells was approximated via reference gene primer amplification. This table comes from immunoSEQ multiplex PCR, and its TCRdb copy is limited to in-frame clones, with some not included. V, J and clone size were drawn from that table, and D and trimming were deduced from the DNA. The sample has roughly 120,000 clones, over 80% seen once; the top ten hold 30%. This clone has just one count.

The specimen sequenced was peripheral blood. The gene calls are TRBV5-4 and TRBJ2-7; a weak D match, TRBD1 (5 bases). The TCR originated in a woman aged 70-85 years with acute or convalescent COVID-19. This chain's CDR3 is CASSLGRESYEQYF. In nucleotides, the CDR3 is TGTGCCAGCAGCTTAGGCAGGGAATCCTACGAGCAGTACTTC.